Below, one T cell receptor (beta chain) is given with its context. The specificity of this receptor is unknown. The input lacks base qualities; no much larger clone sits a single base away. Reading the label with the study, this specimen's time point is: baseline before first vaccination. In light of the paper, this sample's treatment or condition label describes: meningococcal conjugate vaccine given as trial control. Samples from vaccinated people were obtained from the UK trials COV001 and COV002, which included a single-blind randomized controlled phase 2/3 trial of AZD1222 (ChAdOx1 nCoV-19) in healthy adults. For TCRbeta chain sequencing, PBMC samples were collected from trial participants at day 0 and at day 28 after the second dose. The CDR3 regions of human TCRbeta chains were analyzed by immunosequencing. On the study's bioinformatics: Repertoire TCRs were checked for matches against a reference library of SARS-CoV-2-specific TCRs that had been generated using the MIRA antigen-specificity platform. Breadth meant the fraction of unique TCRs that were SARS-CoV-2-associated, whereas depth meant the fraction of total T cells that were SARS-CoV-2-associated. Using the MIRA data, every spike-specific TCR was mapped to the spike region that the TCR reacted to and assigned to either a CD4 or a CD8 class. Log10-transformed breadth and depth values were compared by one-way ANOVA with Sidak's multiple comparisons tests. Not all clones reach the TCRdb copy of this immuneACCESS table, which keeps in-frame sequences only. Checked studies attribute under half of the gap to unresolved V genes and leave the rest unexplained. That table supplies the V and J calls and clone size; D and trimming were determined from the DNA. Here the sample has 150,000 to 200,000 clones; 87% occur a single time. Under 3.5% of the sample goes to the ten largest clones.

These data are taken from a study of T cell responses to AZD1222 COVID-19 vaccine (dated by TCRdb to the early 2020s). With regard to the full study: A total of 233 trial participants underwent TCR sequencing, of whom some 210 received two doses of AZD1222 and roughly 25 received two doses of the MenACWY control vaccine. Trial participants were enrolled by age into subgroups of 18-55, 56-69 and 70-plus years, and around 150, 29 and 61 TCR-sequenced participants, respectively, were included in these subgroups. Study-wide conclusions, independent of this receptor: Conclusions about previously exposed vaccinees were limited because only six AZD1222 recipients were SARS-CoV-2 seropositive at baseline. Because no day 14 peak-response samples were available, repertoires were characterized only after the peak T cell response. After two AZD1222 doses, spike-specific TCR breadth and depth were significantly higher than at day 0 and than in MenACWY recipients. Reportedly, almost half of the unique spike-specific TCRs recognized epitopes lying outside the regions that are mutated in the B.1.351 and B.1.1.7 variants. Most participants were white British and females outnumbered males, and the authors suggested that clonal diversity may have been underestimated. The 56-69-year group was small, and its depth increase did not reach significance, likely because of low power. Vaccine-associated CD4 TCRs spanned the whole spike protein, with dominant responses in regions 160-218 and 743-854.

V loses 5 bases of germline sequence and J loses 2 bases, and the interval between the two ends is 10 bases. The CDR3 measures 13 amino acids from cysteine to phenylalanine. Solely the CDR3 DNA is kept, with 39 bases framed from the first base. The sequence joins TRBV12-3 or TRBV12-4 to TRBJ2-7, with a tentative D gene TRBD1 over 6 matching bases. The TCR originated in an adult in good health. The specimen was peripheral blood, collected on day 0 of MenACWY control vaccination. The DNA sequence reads TGTGCCAGCAGTCCCGACAGGACCTACGAGCAGTACTTC. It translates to CASSPDRTYEQYF.